The clone carrying this TCR beta chain is a singleton in its sample. Its target is unknown. This specimen belongs to a study of cytotoxic CD8 clonotypes in ibrutinib-treated CLL. Study overall: Response material was collected after a median around 12 months of treatment, range 6 to 36. Each sample contained, on average, roughly 260,000 productive templates and tens of thousands of productive rearrangements.

With 3 bases removed from V and 8 bases from J, the gap between germline ends came to 10 bases. The germline gives CDR1 MGHRA, CDR2 YSYEKL. The CDR3 length is 13 residues. General study results and limits: Public clonotypes, an uncommon group, contracted or remained stable on treatment.

Depth targeted 1 in 200,000 to 1 in 1 million T cells, averaging 10x coverage per clonotype. The assay was immunoSEQ multiplex PCR, and TCRdb's table has in-frame clones only and misses some. The sample yields 300,000 or so clones, around 66% seen once. The receptor was isolated from a human donor with chronic lymphocytic leukemia. This sample comprised PBMCs, obtained after 36 months of ibrutinib treatment. The rearrangement links TRBV4-1 to TRBJ1-4; D ambiguous. The CDR3 protein is CASSQSIGEKLFF. The CDR3 region has the DNA TGCGCCAGCAGCCAGTCGATAGGGGAAAAACTGTTTTTT.